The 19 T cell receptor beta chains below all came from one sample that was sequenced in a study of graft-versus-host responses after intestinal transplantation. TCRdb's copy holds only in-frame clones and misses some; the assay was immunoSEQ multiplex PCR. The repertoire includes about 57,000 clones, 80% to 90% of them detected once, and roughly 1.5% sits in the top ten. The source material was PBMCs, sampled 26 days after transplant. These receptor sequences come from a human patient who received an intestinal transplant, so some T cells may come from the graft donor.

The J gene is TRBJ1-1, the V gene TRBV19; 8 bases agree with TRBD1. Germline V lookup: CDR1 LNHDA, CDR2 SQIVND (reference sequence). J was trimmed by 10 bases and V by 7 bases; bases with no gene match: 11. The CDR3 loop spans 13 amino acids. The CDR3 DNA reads TGTGCCAGTAACCTCGGACAGGGCACCCGAGCTTTCTTT. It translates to CASNLGQGTRAFF.

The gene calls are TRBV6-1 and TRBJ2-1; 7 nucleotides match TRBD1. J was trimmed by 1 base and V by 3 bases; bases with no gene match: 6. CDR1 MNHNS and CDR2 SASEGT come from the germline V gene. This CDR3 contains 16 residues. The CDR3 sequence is CASSDDRERSYNEQFF. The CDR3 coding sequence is TGTGCCAGCAGTGATGACAGGGAAAGGTCCTACAATGAGCAGTTCTTC.

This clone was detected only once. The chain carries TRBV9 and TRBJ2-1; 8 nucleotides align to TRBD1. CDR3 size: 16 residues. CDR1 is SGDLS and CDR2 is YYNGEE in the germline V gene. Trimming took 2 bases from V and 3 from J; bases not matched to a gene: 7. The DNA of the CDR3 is TGTGCCAGCAGCGTCGCAGGGGGCCGATTCTACAATGAGCAGTTCTTC. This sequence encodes CASSVAGGRFYNEQFF.

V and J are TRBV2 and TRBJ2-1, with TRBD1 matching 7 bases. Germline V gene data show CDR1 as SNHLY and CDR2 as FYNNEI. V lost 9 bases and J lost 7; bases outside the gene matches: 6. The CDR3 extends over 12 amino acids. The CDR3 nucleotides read TGTGCCAGAGACAGGGTAGGGAATGAGCAGTTCTTC. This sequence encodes CARDRVGNEQFF.

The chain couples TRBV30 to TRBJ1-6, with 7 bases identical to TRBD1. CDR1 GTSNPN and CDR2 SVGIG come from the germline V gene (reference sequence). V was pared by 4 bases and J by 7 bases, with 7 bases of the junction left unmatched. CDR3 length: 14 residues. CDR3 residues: CAWTFKGANSPLHF. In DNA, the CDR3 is TGTGCCTGGACTTTCAAGGGGGCGAATTCACCCCTCCACTTT.

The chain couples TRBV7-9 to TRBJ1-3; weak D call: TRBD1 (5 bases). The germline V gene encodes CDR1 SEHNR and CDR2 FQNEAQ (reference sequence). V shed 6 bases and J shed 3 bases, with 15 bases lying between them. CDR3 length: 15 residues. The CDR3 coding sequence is TGTGCCAGCAGTTGGGCAGGAGGGGATGGAAACACCATATATTTT. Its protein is CASSWAGGDGNTIYF.

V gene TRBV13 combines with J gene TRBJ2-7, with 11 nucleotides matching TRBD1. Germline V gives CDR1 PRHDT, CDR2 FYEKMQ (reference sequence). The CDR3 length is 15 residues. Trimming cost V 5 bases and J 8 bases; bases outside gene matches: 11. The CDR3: CASSARGQGADKQYF. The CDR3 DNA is TGTGCCAGCAGCGCCCGAGGACAGGGGGCTGACAAGCAGTACTTC. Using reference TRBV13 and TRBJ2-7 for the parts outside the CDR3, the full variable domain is AAGVIQSPRHLIKEKRETATLKCYPIPRHDTVYWYQQGPGQDPQFLISFYEKMQSDKGSIPDRFSAQQFSDYHSELNMSSLELGDSALYFCASSARGQGADKQYFGPGTRLTVT.

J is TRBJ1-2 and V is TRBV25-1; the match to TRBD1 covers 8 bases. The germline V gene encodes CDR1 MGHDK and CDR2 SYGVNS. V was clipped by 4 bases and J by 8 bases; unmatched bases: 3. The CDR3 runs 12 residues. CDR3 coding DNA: TGTGCCAGCAGTGGGACAGGGCTAGGCTACACCTTC. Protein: CASSGTGLGYTF.

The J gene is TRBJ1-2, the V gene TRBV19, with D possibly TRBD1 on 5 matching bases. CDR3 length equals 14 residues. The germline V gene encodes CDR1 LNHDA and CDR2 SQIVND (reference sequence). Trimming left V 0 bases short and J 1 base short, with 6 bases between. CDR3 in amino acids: CASSIDRGNYGYTF. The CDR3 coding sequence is TGTGCCAGTAGTATAGATAGGGGTAACTATGGCTACACCTTC.

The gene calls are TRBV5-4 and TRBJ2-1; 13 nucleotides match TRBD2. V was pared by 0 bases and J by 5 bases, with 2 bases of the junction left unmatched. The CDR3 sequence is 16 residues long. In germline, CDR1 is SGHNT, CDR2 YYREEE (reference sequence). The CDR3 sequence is CASSLAGLAGHNEQFF. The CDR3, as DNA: TGTGCCAGCAGCTTGGCGGGACTAGCGGGACACAATGAGCAGTTCTTC.

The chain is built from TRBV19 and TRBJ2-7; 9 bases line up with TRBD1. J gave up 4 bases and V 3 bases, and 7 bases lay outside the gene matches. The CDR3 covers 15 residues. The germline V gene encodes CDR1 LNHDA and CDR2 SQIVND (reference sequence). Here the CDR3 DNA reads TGTGCCAGTAGTATTATCCCCGGGACAGGGTACGAGCAGTACTTC. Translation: CASSIIPGTGYEQYF.

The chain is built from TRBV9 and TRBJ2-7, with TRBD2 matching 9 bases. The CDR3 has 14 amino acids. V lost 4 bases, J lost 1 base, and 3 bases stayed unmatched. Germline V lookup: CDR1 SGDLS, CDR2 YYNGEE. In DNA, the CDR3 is TGTGCCAGCAGCTTCGCGGGGGGGTCCTACGAGCAGTACTTC. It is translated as CASSFAGGSYEQYF.

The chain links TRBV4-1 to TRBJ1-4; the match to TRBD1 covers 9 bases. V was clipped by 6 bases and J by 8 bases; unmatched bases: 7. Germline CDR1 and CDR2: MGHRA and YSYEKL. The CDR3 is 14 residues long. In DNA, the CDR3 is TGCGCCAGCAGTTACGACAGGGGGAACGAAAAACTGTTTTTT. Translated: CASSYDRGNEKLFF.

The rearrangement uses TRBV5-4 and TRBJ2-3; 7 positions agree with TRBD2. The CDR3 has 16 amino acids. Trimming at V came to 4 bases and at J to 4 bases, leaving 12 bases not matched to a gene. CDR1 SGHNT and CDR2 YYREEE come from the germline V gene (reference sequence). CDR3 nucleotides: TGTGCCAGCAGCCCCCGGGCGGGAGCGTCATCAGATACGCAGTATTTT. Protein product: CASSPRAGASSDTQYF.

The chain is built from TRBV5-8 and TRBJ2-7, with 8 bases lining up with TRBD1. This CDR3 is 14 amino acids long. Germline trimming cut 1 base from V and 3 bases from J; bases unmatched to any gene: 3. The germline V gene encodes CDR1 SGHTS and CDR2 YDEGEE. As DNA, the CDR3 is TGTGCCAGCAGCTTGAGAGGACAGGGCTACGAGCAGTACTTC. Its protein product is CASSLRGQGYEQYF.

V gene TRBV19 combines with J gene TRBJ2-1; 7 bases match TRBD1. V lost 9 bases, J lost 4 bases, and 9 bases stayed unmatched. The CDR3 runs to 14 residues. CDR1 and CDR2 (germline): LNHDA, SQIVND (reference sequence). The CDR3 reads CASHQQGRYNEQFF. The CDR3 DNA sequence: TGTGCCAGCCATCAACAGGGGCGGTACAATGAGCAGTTCTTC.

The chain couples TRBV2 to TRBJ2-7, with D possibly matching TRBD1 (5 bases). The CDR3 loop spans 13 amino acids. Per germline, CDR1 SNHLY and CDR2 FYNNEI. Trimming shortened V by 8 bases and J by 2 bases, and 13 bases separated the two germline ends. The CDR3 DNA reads TGTGCCAGCCCGACAGTTGTTCCCTACGAGCAGTACTTC. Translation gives CASPTVVPYEQYF. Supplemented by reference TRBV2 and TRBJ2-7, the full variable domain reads EPEVTQTPSHQVTQMGQEVILRCVPISNHLYFYWYRQILGQKVEFLVSFYNNEISEKSEIFDDQFSVERPDGSNFTLKIRSTKLEDSAMYFCASPTVVPYEQYFGPGTRLTVT.

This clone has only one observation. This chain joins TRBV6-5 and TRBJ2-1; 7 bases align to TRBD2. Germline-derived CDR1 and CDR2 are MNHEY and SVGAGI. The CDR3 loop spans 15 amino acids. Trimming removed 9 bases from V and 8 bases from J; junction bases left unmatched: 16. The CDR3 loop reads CASRTEAGDEDEQFF. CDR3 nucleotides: TGTGCCAGTAGAACGGAGGCGGGGGACGAGGATGAGCAGTTCTTC.

CDR3 bases: TGTGCCAGCAGCCTCAAGAAAGTGGTGCGGCGGGGGGGGTCCGCCGAGCAGTACTTC. Encoded protein: CASSLKKVVRRGGSAEQYF. The rearrangement links TRBV4-2 to TRBJ2-7, with 9 bases fitting TRBD2. Germline lookup yields CDR1 LGHNA and CDR2 YNFKEQ. Trimming cost V 4 bases and J 6 bases; bases outside gene matches: 22. This CDR3 is 19 amino acids long.